This T cell receptor beta chain was recorded in a study of blood T cell repertoires in COVID-19. Some clones are missing from TCRdb's copy, which holds only in-frame ones; the method was immunoSEQ multiplex PCR. Of some 220,000 clones detected, 85% appear once; the ten largest clones hold about 5.1%. The V gene lost 5 bases and the J gene lost 4 bases, with 12 bases spanning the gap. This CDR3 region has 14 residues. The V gene's germline CDR1 is MNHEY and CDR2 SMNVEV (reference sequence). Material: peripheral blood. V gene TRBV27 combines with J gene TRBJ1-3; no clear D gene. The receptor comes from a man aged 50 to 60 with COVID-19, enrolled during active disease. The chain's CDR3 is CASSPREPGNTIYF. CDR3 bases: TGTGCCAGCAGTCCGCGGGAGCCGGGAAACACCATATATTTT.